The rows below give T cell receptor beta chains drawn from one sample of a study of T cell responses to AZD1222 COVID-19 vaccine. Produced via immunoSEQ multiplex PCR; TCRdb's table is partial and in-frame only. The sample lists about 100,000 clones, about 92% occurring once. This sample comprised peripheral blood, obtained on day 0 of AZD1222 vaccination. All receptors derive from an adult in good health. CDR3s include the opening cysteine and the closing phenylalanine or tryptophan.

j_call: TRBJ2-2; v_call: TRBV24-1; cdr3_aa: CATSERERGGELFF
j_call: TRBJ1-4; v_call: TRBV2; cdr3_aa: CASVLTEEKLFF
j_call: TRBJ2-5; v_call: TRBV7-2; cdr3_aa: CASSSPWQETQYF
j_call: TRBJ1-1; v_call: TRBV27; cdr3_aa: CASSLWTGETLEAFF
j_call: TRBJ2-7; v_call: TRBV2; cdr3_aa: CASSGGLAGNYEQYF
j_call: TRBJ2-5; v_call: TRBV20-1; cdr3_aa: CSARPGETQYF
j_call: TRBJ1-1; v_call: TRBV9; cdr3_aa: CASSSHKNTEAFF
j_call: TRBJ2-2; v_call: TRBV6-4; cdr3_aa: CASKRTENTGELFF
j_call: TRBJ2-5; v_call: TRBV21-1; cdr3_aa: CASSKDWDREETQYF
j_call: TRBJ2-1; v_call: TRBV30; cdr3_aa: CAWARDPLGSEQFF
j_call: TRBJ2-7; v_call: TRBV5-1; cdr3_aa: CASSGGQQAGEQYF
j_call: TRBJ2-7; v_call: TRBV5-1; cdr3_aa: CASSLEPNSYEQYF
j_call: TRBJ2-7; v_call: TRBV28; cdr3_aa: CASIGYSYEQYF
j_call: TRBJ2-6; v_call: TRBV15; cdr3_aa: CATSRGSSGANVLTF
j_call: TRBJ2-5; v_call: TRBV7-2; cdr3_aa: CASSLRAGDRQETQYF
j_call: TRBJ2-7; v_call: TRBV7-6; cdr3_aa: CASSTRSGVAYEQYF
j_call: TRBJ2-1; v_call: TRBV6-1; cdr3_aa: CASSEREEAWNEQFF
j_call: TRBJ2-7; v_call: TRBV5-6; cdr3_aa: CASSSPSDRDQSYEQYF
j_call: TRBJ1-2; v_call: TRBV6-2/TRBV6-3; cdr3_aa: CASSPVTGQEDYGYTF
j_call: TRBJ2-6; v_call: TRBV7-9; cdr3_aa: CASSTPGFLSGANVLTF
j_call: TRBJ1-3; v_call: TRBV15; cdr3_aa: CATSRDRAPGNTIYF
j_call: TRBJ2-7; v_call: TRBV2; cdr3_aa: CASSGSSGRVNEQYF
j_call: TRBJ1-6; v_call: TRBV30; cdr3_aa: CAWRDPGALHF
j_call: TRBJ2-5; v_call: TRBV5-1; cdr3_aa: CASSLEGLVYETQYF
j_call: TRBJ2-3; v_call: TRBV4-3; cdr3_aa: CASSQLAGGRRDTQYF
j_call: TRBJ2-3; v_call: TRBV20-1; cdr3_aa: CSASWTADTQYF
j_call: TRBJ2-2; v_call: TRBV5-8; cdr3_aa: CASSLGPGSDTGELFF
j_call: TRBJ2-5; v_call: TRBV6-5; cdr3_aa: CATSRGEKETQYF
j_call: TRBJ1-5; v_call: TRBV12-5; cdr3_aa: CASGLTGNRNQPQHF
j_call: TRBJ1-5; v_call: TRBV19; cdr3_aa: CASSLPDESNQPQHF
j_call: TRBJ2-3; v_call: TRBV6-2/TRBV6-3; cdr3_aa: CASSPTSGIADTQYF
j_call: TRBJ2-3; v_call: TRBV9; cdr3_aa: CASSVGTAGDTQYF
j_call: TRBJ1-1; v_call: TRBV18; cdr3_aa: CASSPRGVATEAFF
j_call: TRBJ1-1; v_call: TRBV18; cdr3_aa: CASSPEELEAFF
j_call: TRBJ1-1; v_call: TRBV6-5; cdr3_aa: CASSYSFRDTEAFF
j_call: TRBJ2-1; v_call: TRBV28; cdr3_aa: CASKTGTSGSGQFF
j_call: TRBJ2-5; v_call: TRBV7-9; cdr3_aa: CASSWDRQTQYF
j_call: TRBJ2-1; v_call: TRBV2; cdr3_aa: CASSNPGTGYPYNEQFF
j_call: TRBJ2-3; v_call: TRBV5-6; cdr3_aa: CASSFPGSTDTQYF
j_call: TRBJ2-3; v_call: TRBV19; cdr3_aa: CASSIGGMGADTQYF
j_call: TRBJ1-1; v_call: TRBV9; cdr3_aa: CASSVQANTEAFF
j_call: TRBJ2-5; v_call: TRBV5-1; cdr3_aa: CASSFSSSQETQYF
j_call: TRBJ2-5; v_call: TRBV10-3; cdr3_aa: CAIRPGTATETQYF